This is a list of T cell receptor beta chains from one sample in a study of blood T cell repertoires in COVID-19. Generated by immunoSEQ multiplex PCR, the TCRdb table keeps only in-frame clones and is missing some. The data contain 100,000 to 150,000 clones, roughly 87% of them singletons. Sequencing was performed on peripheral blood. The receptors stem from a woman over 75 with acute or convalescent COVID-19. CDR3s include the opening cysteine and the closing phenylalanine or tryptophan. The D gene is left open where the match is weak. Size tells how often a clone was seen (once, few, many) or the class of an expanded clone, and some rows leave it out.

>TRBV7-9|TRBD1|-|TRBJ1-2
TGTGCCAGCAGCCCCGCGTCGGACAGGGTTCCCTTC
CASSPASDRVPF
>TRBV21-1|-|few|TRBJ1-2
TGTGCCAGCAGCCGGGACAGGGTACAAGGCTACACCTTC
CASSRDRVQGYTF
>TRBV18|TRBD1|-|TRBJ1-5
TGTGCCAGCTCGCCCGGGACAGGGATAGACTATAGCAATCAGCCCCAGCATTTT
CASSPGTGIDYSNQPQHF
>TRBV6-5|-|-|TRBJ1-4
TGTGCCAGCAGTTCTCCGGGCGGGGTGAGGGAAAAACTGTTTTTT
CASSSPGGVREKLFF
>TRBV7-9|-|-|TRBJ1-2
TGTGCCAGCAGCTTAGACAGGGCGGGCTATGGCTACACCTTC
CASSLDRAGYGYTF
>TRBV18|-|-|TRBJ1-1
TGTGCCAGCTCACCAACTGTTATCGGGGGGTCTCGTGTTGAGGCTTTCTTT
CASSPTVIGGSRVEAFF
>TRBV6-5|TRBD1|-|TRBJ1-1
TGTGCCAGCAGAGGGACAGGGAGGGGAGAAGCTTTCTTT
CASRGTGRGEAFF
>TRBV2|-|-|TRBJ1-1
TGTGCCAGCAGTGTTGGAATCTTGAGCGGGGGTGGGTACACTGAAGCTTTCTTT
CASSVGILSGGGYTEAFF
>TRBV2|-|-|TRBJ1-3
TGTGCCAGCGCAGGGGCTGGAAACACCATATATTTT
CASAGAGNTIYF
>TRBV5-1|TRBD2|once|TRBJ2-3
TGCGCCAGCAGGGAAGGGCTAGCGGGGGCCACAGATACGCAGTATTTT
CASREGLAGATDTQYF
>TRBV3-1/TRBV3-2|-|-|TRBJ1-1
TGTGCCAGCAGCCAACTGGGGGGAACTGAAGCTTTCTTT
CASSQLGGTEAFF
>TRBV7-9|TRBD1|-|TRBJ1-4
TGTGCCAGCACAATACCGGGACAGGGGTCCGAGAGTGAAAAACTGTTTTTT
CASTIPGQGSESEKLFF
>TRBV28|-|-|TRBJ1-5
TGTGCCAGCAGTTTATCGGCAGGGTATCGTAGCAATCAGCCCCAGCATTTT
CASSLSAGYRSNQPQHF
>TRBV5-8|TRBD1|-|TRBJ1-5
TGTGCCAGCAGCTTGTTAGGGGGCGGCAATCAGCCCCAGCATTTT
CASSLLGGGNQPQHF
>TRBV29-1|-|-|TRBJ2-3
TGCAGCGTTAAGCTCCGATTCACAGATACGCAGTATTTT
CSVKLRFTDTQYF
>TRBV29-1|-|-|TRBJ1-2
TGCAGCGTTGATAACTGGACAGCGGATGGCTACACCTTC
CSVDNWTADGYTF
>TRBV9|TRBD2|-|TRBJ2-3
TGTGCCAGCAGCGTAGCCACTAGCGGGGCGAGCACAGATACGCAGTATTTT
CASSVATSGASTDTQYF
>TRBV11-3|TRBD1|-|TRBJ2-2
TGTGCCAGCAGCGCCGGGACAGGGGGGACCGGGGAGCTGTTTTTT
CASSAGTGGTGELFF
>TRBV10-3|TRBD1|-|TRBJ1-2
TGTGCCATCAGTGTAGCGACAGGGGTTTATGGCTACACCTTC
CAISVATGVYGYTF
>TRBV18|-|-|TRBJ1-3
TGTGCCAGCTCACAACAGGGAAACTCTGGAAACACCATATATTTT
CASSQQGNSGNTIYF
>TRBV28|TRBD1|-|TRBJ1-2
TGTGCCAGCAGGCCCGGGACAGCGACTAACTATGGCTACACCTTC
CASRPGTATNYGYTF
>TRBV10-3|-|-|TRBJ1-4
TGTGCCATCAGTGAGTCGGCTGAAAAACTGTTTTTT
CAISESAEKLFF
>TRBV9|-|once|TRBJ1-5
TGTGCCAGCAGCCCGGGACAAAATAGCAATCAGCCCCAGCATTTT
CASSPGQNSNQPQHF
>TRBV5-5|-|-|TRBJ2-6
TGTGCCAGCAGCTCTGCTACCTCTGGGGCCAACGTCCTGACTTTC
CASSSATSGANVLTF
>TRBV19|-|-|TRBJ1-1
TGTGCCACTCAAGGCGGGATATTGGGGACTGAAGCTTTCTTT
CATQGGILGTEAFF
>TRBV4-3|-|once|TRBJ1-2
TGCGCCAGCAGCCGCGGGGTGTACGGCTACACCTTC
CASSRGVYGYTF
>TRBV2|-|-|TRBJ2-5
TGTGCCAGCAGTGAGCAGGGGGGAGAGACCCAGTACTTC
CASSEQGGETQYF
>TRBV6-2/TRBV6-3|-|-|TRBJ1-3
TGTGCCAGCAGTTACCCGTCATCTGGGAGGCCTCTCCGGAACACCATATATTTT
CASSYPSSGRPLRNTIYF
>TRBV4-2|-|-|TRBJ1-2
TGTGCCAGCAGCCAAAAGTGGGCCCAGGATGGCTACACCTTC
CASSQKWAQDGYTF
>TRBV3-1/TRBV3-2|-|-|TRBJ2-5
TGTGCCAGCAGCCGAATTGGGGCCCAAGAGACCCAGTACTTC
CASSRIGAQETQYF
>TRBV7-2|-|-|TRBJ1-6
TGTGCCAGCAGCTTACTGAATTCACCCCTCCACTTT
CASSLLNSPLHF
>TRBV15|TRBD2|-|TRBJ2-3
TGTGCCACCAGCAGACTAGCGGGGGGAAACACAGATACGCAGTATTTT
CATSRLAGGNTDTQYF